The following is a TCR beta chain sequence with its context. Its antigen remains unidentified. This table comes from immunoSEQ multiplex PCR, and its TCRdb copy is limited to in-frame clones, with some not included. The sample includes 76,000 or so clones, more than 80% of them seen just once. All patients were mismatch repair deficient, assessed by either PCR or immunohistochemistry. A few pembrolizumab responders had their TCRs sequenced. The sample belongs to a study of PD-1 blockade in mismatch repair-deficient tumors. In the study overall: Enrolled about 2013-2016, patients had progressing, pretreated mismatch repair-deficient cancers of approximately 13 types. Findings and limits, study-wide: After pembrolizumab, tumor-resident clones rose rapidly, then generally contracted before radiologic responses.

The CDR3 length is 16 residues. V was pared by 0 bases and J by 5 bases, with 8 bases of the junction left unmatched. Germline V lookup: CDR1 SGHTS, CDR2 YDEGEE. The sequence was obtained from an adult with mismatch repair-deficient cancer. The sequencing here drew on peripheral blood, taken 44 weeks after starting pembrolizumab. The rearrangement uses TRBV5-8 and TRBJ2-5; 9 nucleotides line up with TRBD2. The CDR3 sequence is CASSLAGGRAVETQYF. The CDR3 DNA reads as TGTGCCAGCAGCTTGGCCGGCGGGAGGGCCGTGGAGACCCAGTACTTC. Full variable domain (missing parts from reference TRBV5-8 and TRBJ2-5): EAGVTQSPTHLIKTRGQQATLRCSPISGHTSVYWYQQALGLGLQFLLWYDEGEERNRGNFPPRFSGRQFPNYSSELNVNALELEDSALYLCASSLAGGRAVETQYFGPGTRLLVL.